The 30 T cell receptor beta chains below were found in one sample sequenced in a study of shared clonotypes between healthy human individuals. Method: immunoSEQ multiplex PCR; TCRdb's copy keeps in-frame clones and lacks some. The table lists around 750,000 clones, roughly 70% of them singletons. Sequencing used memory CD4+ T cells sorted from blood. Regarding subset: CD45RA-negative fraction. Receptor source: a woman under 40 in good health.

The V and J genes are TRBV5-1 and TRBJ1-1; the match to TRBD1 covers 8 bases. The CDR3 extends over 15 amino acids. V shed 4 bases, J shed 0 bases, and the junction held 5 bases outside the gene matches. CDR1 is SGHRS and CDR2 is YFSETQ in the germline V gene. The DNA of the CDR3 is TGCGCCAGCAGCACGATGACAGGGGTGAACACTGAAGCTTTCTTT. Translation: CASSTMTGVNTEAFF. Full variable domain (rest looked up from reference TRBV5-1 and TRBJ1-1): KAGVTQTPRYLIKTRGQQVTLSCSPISGHRSVSWYQQTPGQGLQFLFEYFSETQRNKGNFPGRFSGRQFSNSRSEMNVSTLELGDSALYLCASSTMTGVNTEAFFGQGTRLTVV.

The chain has TRBV4-1 and TRBJ2-5, with 9 bases identical to TRBD2. Germline V lookup: CDR1 MGHRA, CDR2 YSYEKL. The length of the CDR3 is 19 residues. Losses at the gene ends were 2 bases for V and 1 base for J; bases not matched to a gene: 14. The CDR3, as DNA: TGCGCCAGCAGCCAAATGTCAGCGGGAGGCCCTAATCTCCAAGAGACCCAGTACTTC. This encodes CASSQMSAGGPNLQETQYF.

The chain joins TRBV18 to TRBJ1-1; tentatively, D is TRBD1 (6 bases). Germline V gene data show CDR1 as KGHSH and CDR2 as LQKENI. The CDR3 spans 15 residues. Trimming cost V 3 bases and J 7 bases, with 18 bases left between them. In DNA, the CDR3 is TGTGCCAGCTCACCCCGACTTTCGGCGGACAGTGAAGCTTTCTTT. Protein product: CASSPRLSADSEAFF.

This clone was counted only a few times. The chain combines TRBV28 with TRBJ1-5, with D unclear. The germline V and J ends were trimmed by 4 bases and 1 base, with 5 bases remaining between them. Germline V gene sequence: CDR1 MDHEN, CDR2 SYDVKM. The CDR3 is made up of 13 amino acids. The CDR3 DNA sequence: TGTGCCAGCAGTTACGTAAGCAATCAGCCCCAGCATTTT. It yields the protein CASSYVSNQPQHF.

The J gene is TRBJ2-1, the V gene TRBV5-1; unclear D gene. The CDR3 totals 14 residues. Trimming shortened V by 4 bases and J by 0 bases, and 8 bases separated the two germline ends. Germline V gene lookup returns CDR1 SGHRS and CDR2 YFSETQ. The CDR3 region is CASSRSSSYNEQFF. The CDR3 DNA reads as TGCGCCAGCAGCAGAAGTAGCTCCTACAATGAGCAGTTCTTC.

The J gene is TRBJ2-7, the V gene TRBV10-2, with 12 bases identical to TRBD2. CDR3 length: 14 amino acids. Germline CDR1 reads WSHSY; CDR2 reads SAAADI. J gave up 5 bases and V 10 bases, and 9 bases lay outside the gene matches. The CDR3 reads CATDSSGRANEQYF. As DNA, the CDR3 is TGCGCCACCGATTCTAGCGGGAGGGCGAACGAGCAGTACTTC.

The rearrangement uses TRBV27 and TRBJ2-7; D is undetermined. Germline lookup yields CDR1 MNHEY and CDR2 SMNVEV (reference sequence). Trimming left V 2 bases short and J 1 base short, with 9 bases between. This CDR3 comprises 14 residues. The CDR3 loop is CASSLKDRSYEQYF. Written as DNA, the CDR3 is TGTGCCAGCAGTTTAAAGGACCGTTCCTACGAGCAGTACTTC.

For this clone: The sample holds other DNA sequences that translate to the same CDR3. The chain combines TRBV19 with TRBJ2-1, with 11 bases fitting TRBD1. Germline V gene sequence: CDR1 LNHDA, CDR2 SQIVND (reference sequence). The length of the CDR3 is 17 residues. V lost 3 bases, J lost 3 bases, and 7 bases stayed unmatched. CDR3 DNA sequence: TGTGCCAGTAGTATCGATACCGGGACAGGGGGCTACAATGAGCAGTTCTTC. Protein: CASSIDTGTGGYNEQFF.

This clone came up a few times. V gene TRBV29-1 combines with J gene TRBJ2-5; D might be TRBD1 (6 bases). The germline CDR1 and CDR2 sequences are SQVTM and ANQGSEA. There are 13 residues in the CDR3. V shed 2 bases and J shed 5 bases, with 12 bases lying between them. Here the CDR3 reads CSVEISRGETQYF. The CDR3 region has the DNA TGCAGCGTTGAAATCTCCAGGGGTGAGACCCAGTACTTC.

V gene TRBV6-1 combines with J gene TRBJ2-2; TRBD2 aligns across 7 bases. Germline CDR1 reads MNHNS; CDR2 reads SASEGT. The CDR3 extends over 14 amino acids. V gave up 7 bases and J gave up 4 bases; unmatched junction bases: 6. This CDR3 is CASTREGFTGELFF. As DNA, the CDR3 is TGTGCCAGCACGAGGGAGGGCTTCACCGGGGAGCTGTTTTTT.

The CDR3 DNA reads TGTGCCAGCAGTCCGGACAGCCGGTATGGCTACACCTTC. It encodes CASSPDSRYGYTF. The V and J genes are TRBV6-1 and TRBJ1-2; tentatively, D is TRBD1 (6 bases). The CDR3 is made up of 13 amino acids. Germline values: CDR1 MNHNS, CDR2 SASEGT. The V end lost 5 bases, the J end lost 5 bases, and 12 bases lay between the germline ends.

V gene TRBV15 combines with J gene TRBJ1-1; 10 bases align to TRBD1. The CDR3 extends over 19 amino acids. The junction had 10 bases not matched to a gene; V was cut back by 0 bases and J by 0 bases. Germline V lookup: CDR1 LNHNV, CDR2 YYDKDF (reference sequence). For the CDR3, the DNA is TGTGCCACCAGCAGAGATCTTAGGGGACAGGGGCAATTGAACACTGAAGCTTTCTTT. Encoded protein: CATSRDLRGQGQLNTEAFF.

At least ten counts were recorded for this clone. The chain couples TRBV25-1 to TRBJ2-3; 10 nucleotides agree with TRBD1. Trimming at V came to 7 bases and at J to 5 bases, leaving 12 bases not matched to a gene. Per germline, CDR1 MGHDK and CDR2 SYGVNS. The CDR3 contains 16 residues. The CDR3 loop reads CASTHPLGQGRDTQYF. DNA of the CDR3: TGTGCCAGCACTCACCCCTTGGGACAGGGGAGAGATACGCAGTATTTT. Looking up the rest from reference TRBV25-1 and TRBJ2-3 gives the full variable domain: EADIYQTPRYLVIGTGKKITLECSQTMGHDKMYWYQQDPGMELHLIHYSYGVNSTEKGDLSSESTVSRIRTEHFPLTLESARPSHTSQYLCASTHPLGQGRDTQYFGPGTRLTVL.

The V and J genes are TRBV2 and TRBJ2-4; unclear D gene. The CDR3 is 16 amino acids. The ends were cut back, 7 bases at V and 0 bases at J, with 16 bases in the middle. Per the germline V gene, CDR1 is SNHLY and CDR2 is FYNNEI. The CDR3 is CASTSGQIVAKNIQYF. The CDR3 DNA follows: TGTGCCAGCACCAGTGGTCAGATTGTAGCCAAAAACATTCAGTACTTC.

The genes are TRBV27 and TRBJ2-1; D could derive from TRBD1 or TRBD2 (5 bases each). The CDR3 covers 13 residues. Trimming took 7 bases from V and 2 from J, leaving 9 bases between them. Germline CDR1 reads MNHEY; CDR2 reads SMNVEV (reference sequence). This CDR3 reads CASTGDPYNEQFF. Written as DNA, the CDR3 is TGTGCCAGCACCGGGGACCCCTACAATGAGCAGTTCTTC.

This clone was seen ten or more times. The V gene is TRBV25-1, the J gene TRBJ2-6; D may be TRBD1 (5 bases). Trimming took off 4 bases at V and 0 bases at J, with 10 bases between the two ends. Looked up from germline, CDR1 is MGHDK and CDR2 is SYGVNS. The CDR3 is 16 amino acids. The CDR3: CASSAGHSSGANVLTF. The CDR3 nucleotides are TGTGCCAGCAGTGCTGGACATAGCTCTGGGGCCAACGTCCTGACTTTC.

The gene calls are TRBV29-1 and TRBJ2-5; a weak D match, TRBD2 (6 bases). Germline CDR1 is SQVTM and CDR2 is ANQGSEA. The CDR3 has 14 amino acids. The V gene lost 6 bases and the J gene lost 2 bases, with 16 bases spanning the gap. In nucleotides, the CDR3 is TGCAGCGTCCTCGCCGGGGGTGCACAAGAGACCCAGTACTTC. This sequence encodes CSVLAGGAQETQYF.

The V gene is TRBV5-1, the J gene TRBJ2-1; D perhaps matches TRBD2 (5 bases). Trimming removed 1 base at V and 9 bases at J, with 14 bases between. The CDR3 contains 14 residues. Germline loops: CDR1 SGHRS, CDR2 YFSETQ. CDR3 residues: CASSLWASSGEQFF. The CDR3 bases are TGCGCCAGCAGCTTGTGGGCTAGCTCGGGTGAGCAGTTCTTC.

The chain links TRBV4-2 to TRBJ2-4; D is unclear. The CDR3 runs to 15 residues. V was pared by 0 bases and J by 1 base, with 7 bases between. CDR1 is LGHNA, CDR2 YNFKEQ, per germline. The CDR3 bases are TGTGCCAGCAGCCAAGAGAAGATCGCCAAAAACATTCAGTACTTC. Amino acids: CASSQEKIAKNIQYF.

The table lists this clone with a few counts. J is TRBJ1-2 and V is TRBV5-5; a possible D gene is TRBD1 (5 bases). The CDR3 is 14 residues long. V was cut by 4 bases and J by 7 bases, with 17 bases left in between. CDR1 and CDR2 from the germline V gene are SGHKS and YYEKEE (reference sequence). In nucleotides, the CDR3 is TGTGCCAGCAGCCCGTGGGGGGTGGAGAGTGGCTACACCTTC. As protein: CASSPWGVESGYTF.

J is TRBJ1-3 and V is TRBV27; no definite D call. The CDR3 consists of 14 residues. Germline lookup yields CDR1 MNHEY and CDR2 SMNVEV (reference sequence). V was shortened by 5 bases and J by 4 bases, with 12 bases between the two germline ends. The CDR3 DNA reads as TGTGCCAGCAGTCCGATCCCAGAAGGAAACACCATATATTTT. This encodes CASSPIPEGNTIYF.

The V and J genes are TRBV27 and TRBJ2-3; D is unclear. V was shortened by 6 bases and J by 0 bases, with 4 bases between the two germline ends. Germline V gene data show CDR1 as MNHEY and CDR2 as SMNVEV (reference sequence). The CDR3 runs 12 residues. CDR3 region: CASSESTDTQYF. CDR3 coding DNA: TGTGCCAGCAGCGAAAGCACAGATACGCAGTATTTT.

The chain has TRBV5-1 and TRBJ1-2, with 9 bases identical to TRBD1. J lost 7 bases, V lost 0 bases, and 4 bases had no gene match. Germline loops: CDR1 SGHRS, CDR2 YFSETQ. This CDR3 spans 14 amino acids. CDR3 sequence: CASSLVTGGGGYTF. CDR3 sequence (DNA): TGCGCCAGCAGCTTGGTTACAGGGGGCGGTGGCTACACCTTC.

This rearrangement joins TRBV9 to TRBJ2-2, with 8 bases lining up with TRBD2. Germline CDR1 SGDLS, CDR2 YYNGEE. V dropped 0 bases and J dropped 3; count of bases not matched to a gene: 4. The CDR3 totals 16 residues. This CDR3 is CASSVGILADTGELFF. The CDR3 nucleotides are TGTGCCAGCAGCGTAGGTATACTAGCGGACACCGGGGAGCTGTTTTTT.

V and J are TRBV28 and TRBJ1-2, with a possible D match to TRBD1 (6 bases). The CDR3 contains 13 residues. Germline-derived CDR1 and CDR2 are MDHEN and SYDVKM. Trimming took off 2 bases at V and 5 bases at J, with 9 bases between the two ends. CDR3: CASSLRGLYGYTF. The CDR3 DNA is TGTGCCAGCAGTTTAAGGGGGTTGTATGGCTACACCTTC.

The chain combines TRBV25-1 with TRBJ2-7, with D perhaps matching TRBD2 (7 bases). The V gene lost 3 bases and the J gene lost 6 bases, with 12 bases spanning the gap. The CDR3 is made up of 13 amino acids. Germline V gene data show CDR1 as MGHDK and CDR2 as SYGVNS. The CDR3 DNA is TGTGCCAGCAGTGATCGGGGGGCGTTCGAGCAGTACTTC. This translates into CASSDRGAFEQYF.

CDR3 in amino acids: CASSPLQINEQFF. The CDR3 nucleotides are TGTGCCAGCAGCCCACTACAAATCAATGAGCAGTTCTTC. The chain is built from TRBV7-2 and TRBJ2-1; no firm D call. The V and J ends lost 5 bases and 6 bases respectively, with 11 bases between them. In germline, CDR1 is SGHTA, CDR2 FQGNSA. The CDR3 totals 13 residues. Using reference TRBV7-2 and TRBJ2-1 for the parts outside the CDR3, the full variable domain is GAGVSQSPSNKVTEKGKDVELRCDPISGHTALYWYRQSLGQGLEFLIYFQGNSAPDKSGLPSDRFSAERTGGSVSTLTIQRTQQEDSAVYLCASSPLQINEQFFGPGTRLTVL.

The J gene is TRBJ2-7, the V gene TRBV7-9; D is perhaps TRBD2 (7 bases). V was clipped by 1 base and J by 5 bases, with 15 bases between them. This CDR3 comprises 15 residues. Per germline, CDR1 SEHNR and CDR2 FQNEAQ (reference sequence). The CDR3 nucleotides are TGTGCCAGCAGCTTAGGGGGGGGCTACCCTAACGAGCAGTACTTC. Translating it yields CASSLGGGYPNEQYF.

A single count supports this clone. The rearrangement joins TRBV6-6 to TRBJ2-4; D gene unclear. CDR3 size: 14 residues. Germline V CDR1 and CDR2: MNHNY, SVGAGI (reference sequence). V was trimmed by 7 bases and J by 2 bases, leaving 12 bases between them. CDR3 sequence (DNA): TGTGCCAGCACCTTAGTAGGGACCAAAAACATTCAGTACTTC. It yields the protein CASTLVGTKNIQYF.

The gene calls are TRBV5-1 and TRBJ2-3; 15 bases are shared with TRBD2. The CDR3 has 17 amino acids. The germline CDR1 and CDR2 sequences are SGHRS and YFSETQ. The trim removed 4 bases at V and 2 bases at J, leaving 5 bases unmatched. As DNA, the CDR3 is TGCGCCAGCAGCCAGGGACTAGCGGGAGGTACCACAGATACGCAGTATTTT. Encoded protein: CASSQGLAGGTTDTQYF.